The TCR beta chain described here comes from a study of regulatory dendritic cells for organ transplantation. Looked up from germline, CDR1 is MNHEY and CDR2 is SMNVEV (reference sequence). This CDR3 is 15 amino acids long. After removal of 2 bases from V and 2 bases from J, the junction contained 6 bases not matched to a gene. Study outcomes and limitations: Naive T cells showed high diversity, memory cells less, memory CD8+ least.

Profiled with immunoSEQ multiplex PCR; TCRdb holds only in-frame clones, not every one. The sample consists of around 30,000 clones, approximately 86% of them appearing once. Remarks on this clone: Its antigen is unidentified.

The sequencing input was naive CD8+ T cells from blood. Subset described: CD45RA+ naive T cells. The clonotype originates from a human donor in good health. This chain uses TRBV27 with TRBJ2-7; 7 bases are a match to TRBD1. The CDR3 nucleotides are TGTGCCAGCAGTTTAGAACAGGGGCGCACCTACGAGCAGTACTTC. Its translation is CASSLEQGRTYEQYF.